The present TCR beta chain was sequenced within a study of T cells in localized non-small cell lung cancer. Notes on the study in general: Tumor showed lower T cell clonality than uninvolved adjacent lung, where it was highest. Higher blood T cell density tracked longer overall survival. Adjacent lung exhibited a median of approximately 59 among the 100 most abundant tumor clones. Because researchers sequenced only one region of the tumor, heterogeneity is still possible.

Only in-frame clones appear in the TCRdb table, and some are missing; sequencing was by immunoSEQ multiplex PCR. The sample holds around 41,000 clones; around 83% are singletons and the top ten take over 6%. As to this clone: The antigen remains undetermined.

This CDR3 spans 16 amino acids. The ends were cut back, 4 bases at V and 2 bases at J, with 17 bases in the middle. The V gene's germline CDR1 is SGHDT and CDR2 YYEEEE. The receptor was isolated from a woman aged 18 to 49 with stage III lung adenocarcinoma. The sequences come from peripheral blood, collected before any cancer treatment. V usage is TRBV5-6 and J usage is TRBJ2-3; possibly TRBD2 for D (5 bases). In DNA form, the CDR3 reads TGTGCCAGCAGCCCGCAAGGACTGGCTCTCACAGATACGCAGTATTTT. This sequence encodes CASSPQGLALTDTQYF. Full variable domain (missing parts from reference TRBV5-6 and TRBJ2-3): DAGVTQSPTHLIKTRGQQVTLRCSPKSGHDTVSWYQQALGQGPQFIFQYYEEEERQRGNFPDRFSGHQFPNYSSELNVNALLLGDSALYLCASSPQGLALTDTQYFGPGTRLTVL.